This TCR beta chain was sequenced during a study of T cell responses to AZD1222 COVID-19 vaccine. Overall study: The study pooled second doses at about 4 or about 12 weeks.

Concerning this clone itself: Antigen: not known.

Assay used: immunoSEQ multiplex PCR; TCRdb lists only in-frame clones, some missing. The table includes some 150,000 clones, 70% to 90% detected once. Study-wide points: Only five or six individuals given AZD1222 were seropositive at baseline. In a largely white British group with more females than males, clonal diversity was possibly underestimated. Repertoires in all cases were sampled only once the peak T cell response had passed.

The ends were cut back, 3 bases at V and 9 bases at J, with 12 bases in the middle. There are 12 residues in the CDR3. CDR1 GTSNPN and CDR2 SVGIG come from the germline V gene (reference sequence). This receptor was obtained from an adult in good health. The rearrangement uses TRBV30 and TRBJ2-1; D is perhaps TRBD2 (5 bases). The starting material was peripheral blood, obtained on day 0 of AZD1222 vaccination. The CDR3 sequence is CAWSLVGSEQFF. The CDR3 DNA is TGTGCCTGGAGCTTGGTGGGGAGTGAGCAGTTCTTC.